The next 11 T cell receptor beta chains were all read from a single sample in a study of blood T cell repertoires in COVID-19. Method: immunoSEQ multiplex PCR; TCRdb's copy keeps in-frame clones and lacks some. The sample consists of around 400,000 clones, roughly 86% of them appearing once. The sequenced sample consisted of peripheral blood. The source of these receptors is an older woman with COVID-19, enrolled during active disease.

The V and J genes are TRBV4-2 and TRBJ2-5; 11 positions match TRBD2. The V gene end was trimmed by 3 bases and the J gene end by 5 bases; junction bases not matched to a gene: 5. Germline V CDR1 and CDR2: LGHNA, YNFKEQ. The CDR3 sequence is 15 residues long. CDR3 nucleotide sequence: TGTGCCAGCAGCCAGCTAGCGGGGGGCAGGGAGACCCAGTACTTC. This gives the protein CASSQLAGGRETQYF.

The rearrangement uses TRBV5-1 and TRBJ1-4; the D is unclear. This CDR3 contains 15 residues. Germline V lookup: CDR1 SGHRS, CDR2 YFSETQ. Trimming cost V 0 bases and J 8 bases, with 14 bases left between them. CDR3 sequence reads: CASSLVGVGDEKLFF. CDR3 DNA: TGCGCCAGCAGCTTGGTGGGTGTCGGAGACGAAAAACTGTTTTTT. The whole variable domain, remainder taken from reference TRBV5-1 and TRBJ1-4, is KAGVTQTPRYLIKTRGQQVTLSCSPISGHRSVSWYQQTPGQGLQFLFEYFSETQRNKGNFPGRFSGRQFSNSRSEMNVSTLELGDSALYLCASSLVGVGDEKLFFGSGTQLSVL.

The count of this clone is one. The CDR3 DNA is TGCAGCGTCCCCGGGACAGCCCTCTATGGCTACACCTTC. It codes for CSVPGTALYGYTF. The rearrangement uses TRBV29-1 and TRBJ1-2, with TRBD1 matching over 7 bases. V shed 6 bases and J 4 bases; nucleotides not matched to a gene: 8. Germline-derived CDR1 and CDR2 are SQVTM and ANQGSEA. The CDR3 has 13 residues.

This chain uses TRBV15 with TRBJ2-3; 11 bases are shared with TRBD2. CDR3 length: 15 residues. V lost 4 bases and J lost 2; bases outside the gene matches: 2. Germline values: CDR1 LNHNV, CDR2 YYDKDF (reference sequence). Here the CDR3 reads CATSTSGGSTDTQYF. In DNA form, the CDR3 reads TGTGCCACCAGCACTAGCGGGGGGTCCACAGATACGCAGTATTTT.

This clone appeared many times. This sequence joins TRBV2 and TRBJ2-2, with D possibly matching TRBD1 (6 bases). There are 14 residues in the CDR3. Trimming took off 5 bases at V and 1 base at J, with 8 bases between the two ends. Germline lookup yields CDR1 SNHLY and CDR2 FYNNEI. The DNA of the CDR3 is TGTGCCAGCAGTTTGGGACAGAACACCGGGGAGCTGTTTTTT. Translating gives CASSLGQNTGELFF. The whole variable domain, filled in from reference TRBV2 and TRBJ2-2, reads EPEVTQTPSHQVTQMGQEVILRCVPISNHLYFYWYRQILGQKVEFLVSFYNNEISEKSEIFDDQFSVERPDGSNFTLKIRSTKLEDSAMYFCASSLGQNTGELFFGEGSRLTVL.

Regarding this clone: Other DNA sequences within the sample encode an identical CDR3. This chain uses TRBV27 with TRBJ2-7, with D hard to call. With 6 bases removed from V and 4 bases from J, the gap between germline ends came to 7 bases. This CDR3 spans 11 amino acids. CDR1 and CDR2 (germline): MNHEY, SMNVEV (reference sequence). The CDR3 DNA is TGTGCCAGCAGCAGTGGTTACGAGCAGTACTTC. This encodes CASSSGYEQYF.

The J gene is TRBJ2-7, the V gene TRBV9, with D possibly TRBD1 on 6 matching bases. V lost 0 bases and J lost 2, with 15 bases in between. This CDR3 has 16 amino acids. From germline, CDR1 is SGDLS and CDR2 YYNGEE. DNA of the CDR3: TGTGCCAGCAGCGTAGGTGCCAGGGGCAAAACCTACGAGCAGTACTTC. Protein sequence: CASSVGARGKTYEQYF.

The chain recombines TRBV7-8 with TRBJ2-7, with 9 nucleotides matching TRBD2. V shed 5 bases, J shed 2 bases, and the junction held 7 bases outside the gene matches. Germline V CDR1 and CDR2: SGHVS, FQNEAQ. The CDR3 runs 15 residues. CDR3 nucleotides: TGTGCCAGCAGCCCCTTAGCGGGGGCTCCCTACGAGCAGTACTTC. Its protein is CASSPLAGAPYEQYF.

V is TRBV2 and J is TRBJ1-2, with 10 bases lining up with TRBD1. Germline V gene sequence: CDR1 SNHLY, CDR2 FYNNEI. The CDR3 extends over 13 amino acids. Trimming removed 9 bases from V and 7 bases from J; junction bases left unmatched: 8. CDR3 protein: CARARDRGPGYTF. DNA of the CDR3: TGTGCCAGAGCGAGGGACAGGGGCCCTGGCTACACCTTC.

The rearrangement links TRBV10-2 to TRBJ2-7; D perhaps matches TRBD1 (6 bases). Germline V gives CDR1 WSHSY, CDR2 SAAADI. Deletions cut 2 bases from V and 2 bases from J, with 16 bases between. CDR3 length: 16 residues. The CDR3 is CASSEEGWDTTYEQYF. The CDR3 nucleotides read TGCGCCAGCAGTGAGGAGGGTTGGGACACGACCTACGAGCAGTACTTC.

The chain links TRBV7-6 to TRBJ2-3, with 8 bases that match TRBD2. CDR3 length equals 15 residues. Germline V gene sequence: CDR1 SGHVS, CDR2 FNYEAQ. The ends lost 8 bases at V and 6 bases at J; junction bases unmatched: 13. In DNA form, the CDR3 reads TGTGCCAGCGCCTCGTTAGCGGGGATGTGGGATACGCAGTATTTT. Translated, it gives CASASLAGMWDTQYF.